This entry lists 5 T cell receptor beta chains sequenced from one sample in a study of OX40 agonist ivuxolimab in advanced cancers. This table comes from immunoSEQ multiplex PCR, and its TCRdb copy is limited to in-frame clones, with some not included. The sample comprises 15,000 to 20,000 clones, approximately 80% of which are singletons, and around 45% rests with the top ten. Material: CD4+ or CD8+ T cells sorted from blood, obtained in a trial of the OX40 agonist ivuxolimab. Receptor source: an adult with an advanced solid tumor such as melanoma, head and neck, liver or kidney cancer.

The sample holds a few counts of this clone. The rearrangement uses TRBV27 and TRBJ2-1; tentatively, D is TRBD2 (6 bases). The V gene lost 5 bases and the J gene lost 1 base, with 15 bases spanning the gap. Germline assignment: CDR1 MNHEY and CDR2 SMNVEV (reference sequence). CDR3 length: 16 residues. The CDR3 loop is CASSPLGSGSYNEQFF. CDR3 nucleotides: TGTGCCAGCAGTCCCTTAGGGAGCGGGTCCTACAATGAGCAGTTCTTC.

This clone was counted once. The CDR3 region is CASSHPPPCQRGDYNEQFF. The CDR3 DNA is TGCGCCAGCAGTCATCCACCCCCGTGCCAGCGGGGGGATTACAATGAGCAGTTCTTC. V gene TRBV23-1 combines with J gene TRBJ2-1; TRBD2 agrees at 9 bases. TRBV23-1 is recorded as an ORF, its role being uncertain. This CDR3 is built from 19 residues. J gave up 4 bases and V 3 bases, and 16 bases lay outside the gene matches.

The CDR3 nucleotides read TGTGCCAGTAGTATAGGAGGGGGTATCACTGAAGCTTTCTTT. This codes for CASSIGGGITEAFF. This rearrangement joins TRBV19 to TRBJ1-1; TRBD1 might be the D (6 bases). The V end lost 1 base, the J end lost 4 bases, and 10 bases lay between the germline ends. Germline CDR1 is LNHDA and CDR2 is SQIVND (reference sequence). The CDR3 sequence is 14 residues long. The full variable domain, with the rest looked up from reference TRBV19 and TRBJ1-1, is DGGITQSPKYLFRKEGQNVTLSCEQNLNHDAMYWYRQDPGQGLRLIYYSQIVNDFQKGDIAEGYSVSREKKESFPLTVTSAQKNPTAFYLCASSIGGGITEAFFGQGTRLTVV.

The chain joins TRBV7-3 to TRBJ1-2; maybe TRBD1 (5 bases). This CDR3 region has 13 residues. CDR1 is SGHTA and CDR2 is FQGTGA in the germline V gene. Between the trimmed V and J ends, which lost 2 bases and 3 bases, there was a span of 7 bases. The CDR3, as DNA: TGTGCCAGCAGCTTAGTACAGGACTATGGCTACACCTTC. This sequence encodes CASSLVQDYGYTF. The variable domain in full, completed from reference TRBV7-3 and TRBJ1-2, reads GAGVSQTPSNKVTEKGKYVELRCDPISGHTALYWYRQSLGQGPEFLIYFQGTGAADDSGLPNDRFFAVRPEGSVSTLKIQRTERGDSAVYLCASSLVQDYGYTFGSGTRLTVV.

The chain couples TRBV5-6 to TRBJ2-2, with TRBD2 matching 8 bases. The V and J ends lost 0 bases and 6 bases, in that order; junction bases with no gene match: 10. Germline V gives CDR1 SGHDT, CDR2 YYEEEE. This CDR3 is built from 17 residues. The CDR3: CASSLAAGGVYAGELFF. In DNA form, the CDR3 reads TGTGCCAGCAGCTTGGCGGCGGGGGGCGTATATGCCGGGGAGCTGTTTTTT. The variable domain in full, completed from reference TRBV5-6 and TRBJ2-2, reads DAGVTQSPTHLIKTRGQQVTLRCSPKSGHDTVSWYQQALGQGPQFIFQYYEEEERQRGNFPDRFSGHQFPNYSSELNVNALLLGDSALYLCASSLAAGGVYAGELFFGEGSRLTVL.